The clone carrying this T cell receptor (beta chain) came up many times. Its antigen is still unknown. An end of the junction does not agree with germline; a read error may underlie this. The data originate from a study of T cells in Graves' hyperthyroidism and ophthalmopathy. General observations from the study: In blood, most of the thyroid clonotypes expanded above 0.001 were also present.

TCR beta CDR3 sequences were amplified from RNA transcripts. In the first-round RT-PCR of the TCR CDR3, the HTBI primer set was used. Each CDR3 protein is one row after TCRdb ran MiXCR on the multiplex PCR reads. In the table there are 200,000 to 300,000 distinct CDR3 sequences, less than 20% of which are singletons. Germline V gene lookup returns CDR1 MDHEN and CDR2 SYDVKM. The CDR3 is made up of 13 amino acids. The sequence came from a woman aged 18-30 years with Graves' ophthalmopathy. Input material: blood. The rearrangement links TRBV28 to TRBJ1-5, with 7 bases matching TRBD1. In nucleotides, the CDR3 is TGTACCAGCAGGGGGGTTGGCAATCAGCCCCAGCATTTT. Translation: CTSRGVGNQPQHF.